The text below deals with one T cell receptor beta chain. What it binds is not known. This record belongs to a study of shared clonotypes between healthy human individuals. Study results and caveats: Of the naive CD4 clonotypes, around 4.9% were shared across several donors.

In germline, CDR1 is MDHEN, CDR2 SYDVKM. The J segment lost 2 bases and the V segment lost 4 bases, leaving 13 bases of the junction unmatched. This CDR3 spans 19 amino acids. This table comes from immunoSEQ multiplex PCR, and its TCRdb copy is limited to in-frame clones, with some not included. The data contain over a million clones, about four fifths of them singletons. This receptor was obtained from a man younger than 35 in good health. Some clones in this sample may be carry-over from other donors' samples. Sequenced: memory CD4+ T cells from PBMCs. Subset noted: CD45RA-negative fraction. The V gene is TRBV28, the J gene TRBJ2-2; 10 positions match TRBD1. In nucleotides, the CDR3 is TGTGCCAGCAGTTCGACTTTTGGGACAGGGGCGGTAAACACCGGGGAGCTGTTTTTT. Translated: CASSSTFGTGAVNTGELFF.